This TCR beta chain was retrieved from a study of control samples from healthy donors and cancer patients. Germline lookup yields CDR1 SGHNT and CDR2 YYREEE (reference sequence). The CDR3 sequence is 16 residues long. J gave up 3 bases and V 3 bases, and 5 bases lay outside the gene matches. Method: immunoSEQ multiplex PCR; TCRdb's copy keeps in-frame clones and lacks some. The sample includes more than 110,000 clones, 92% of them seen just once. The specimen sequenced was blood. The chain links TRBV5-4 to TRBJ2-3, with 12 bases identical to TRBD2. The sequence derives from a man aged 30 to 39 in good health. The CDR3: CASSSGLAGVTDTQYF. As DNA, the CDR3 is TGTGCCAGCAGCTCGGGACTAGCGGGTGTAACAGATACGCAGTATTTT.